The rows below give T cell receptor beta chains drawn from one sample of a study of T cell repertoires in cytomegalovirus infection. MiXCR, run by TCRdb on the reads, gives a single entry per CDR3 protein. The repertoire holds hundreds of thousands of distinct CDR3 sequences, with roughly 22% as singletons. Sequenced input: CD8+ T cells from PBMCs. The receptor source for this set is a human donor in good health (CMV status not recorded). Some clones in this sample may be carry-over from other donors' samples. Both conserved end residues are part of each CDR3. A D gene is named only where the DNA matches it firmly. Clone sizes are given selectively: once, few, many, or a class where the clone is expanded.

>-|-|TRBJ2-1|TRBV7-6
CASSLSPTTEFNEQFF
TGTGCCAGCAGCTTAAGCCCCACGACAGAGTTCAATGAGCAGTTCTTC
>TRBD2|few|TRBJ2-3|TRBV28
CASSPPWGLFVGGASDTQYF
TGTGCCAGCAGTCCCCCATGGGGCTTGTTCGTCGGGGGGGCCTCAGATACGCAGTATTTT
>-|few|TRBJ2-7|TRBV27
CASSPLDRIYEQYF
TGTGCCAGCAGTCCCCTAGACAGGATCTACGAGCAGTACTTC
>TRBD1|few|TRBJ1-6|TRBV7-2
CASSLGPGGATNSPLHF
TGTGCCAGCAGCTTGGGGCCAGGGGGCGCGACTAATTCACCCCTCCACTTT
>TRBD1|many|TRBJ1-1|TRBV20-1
CSASDPGGSTEAFF
TGCAGTGCTTCCGATCCAGGGGGTAGCACTGAAGCTTTCTTT
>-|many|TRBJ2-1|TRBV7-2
CASSQTGNEQFF
TGTGCCAGCAGCCAGACCGGGAATGAGCAGTTCTTC
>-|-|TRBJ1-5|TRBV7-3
CASSSGGQESNQPQHF
TGTGCCAGCAGCTCGGGAGGCCAGGAGAGCAATCAGCCCCAGCATTTT
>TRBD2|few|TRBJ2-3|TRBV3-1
CASSQDWLAGGPRVSDTQYF
TGTGCCAGCAGCCAAGATTGGCTAGCGGGGGGGCCCCGAGTGTCCGATACGCAGTATTTT
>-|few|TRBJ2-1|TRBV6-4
CASSERGGWYRGVNEQFF
TGTGCCAGCAGCGAGCGAGGGGGATGGTATAGGGGAGTAAATGAGCAGTTCTTC
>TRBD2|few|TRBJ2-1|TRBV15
CATSTDGGVRNEQFF
TGTGCCACCAGCACCGACGGGGGGGTACGGAATGAGCAGTTCTTC
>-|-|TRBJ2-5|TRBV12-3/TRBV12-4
CASSLGRQETQYF
TGTGCCAGCAGTTTGGGCCGGCAAGAGACCCAGTACTTC
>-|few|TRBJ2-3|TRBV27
CASSSITDTQYF
TGTGCCAGCAGTTCGATCACAGATACGCAGTATTTT
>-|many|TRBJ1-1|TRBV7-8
CASSLEAGLGRTEAFF
TGTGCCAGCAGCTTAGAGGCAGGGCTGGGGCGGACTGAAGCTTTCTTT
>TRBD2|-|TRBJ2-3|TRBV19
CASSIRHAGGSTDTQYF
TGTGCCAGTAGTATCAGGCACGCGGGGGGGAGCACAGATACGCAGTATTTT
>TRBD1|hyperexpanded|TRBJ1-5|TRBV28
CASSGLTGSNQPQHF
TGTGCCAGCAGTGGATTGACAGGGAGCAATCAGCCCCAGCATTTT
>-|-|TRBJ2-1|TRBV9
CASAPDPSSYNEQFF
TGTGCCAGCGCCCCTGACCCGAGCTCCTACAATGAGCAGTTCTTC
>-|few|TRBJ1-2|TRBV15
CATSSGRGANYGYTF
TGTGCCACCAGCAGCGGCAGGGGCGCCAACTATGGCTACACCTTC
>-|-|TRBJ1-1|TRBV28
CASSRSGFTEAFF
TGTGCCAGCAGCCGGTCAGGGTTCACTGAAGCTTTCTTT
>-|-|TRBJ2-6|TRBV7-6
CATFGANVLTF
TGTGCCACATTCGGGGCCAACGTCCTGACTTTC
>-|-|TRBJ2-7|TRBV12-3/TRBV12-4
CASSLGGFGYEQYF
TGTGCCAGCAGTTTAGGAGGGTTTGGATACGAGCAGTACTTC
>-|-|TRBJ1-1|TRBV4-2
CASSQGAGTEAFF
TGTGCCAGCAGCCAGGGGGCTGGCACTGAAGCTTTCTTT
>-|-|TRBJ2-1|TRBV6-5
CASSYARGDEQFF
TGTGCCAGCAGTTACGCCCGGGGCGATGAGCAGTTCTTC
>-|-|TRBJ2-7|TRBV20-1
CSARDWGGEQYF
TGCAGTGCTAGAGATTGGGGAGGCGAGCAGTACTTC
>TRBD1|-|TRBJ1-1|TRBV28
CASSPRSHRGDTEAFF
TGTGCCAGCAGTCCTCGGTCACACAGGGGGGACACTGAAGCTTTCTTT
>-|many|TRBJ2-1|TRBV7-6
CASSLGLNNEQFF
TGTGCCAGCAGCTTAGGACTTAACAATGAGCAGTTCTTC
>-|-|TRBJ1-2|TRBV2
CASSQTPGTGKDGYTF
TGTGCCAGCAGCCAAACCCCGGGGACCGGGAAGGATGGCTACACCTTC
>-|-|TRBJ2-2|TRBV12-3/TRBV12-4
CASSFQGTNTGELFF
TGTGCCAGCAGTTTTCAGGGAACGAACACCGGGGAGCTGTTTTTT
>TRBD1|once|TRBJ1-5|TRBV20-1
CSAESTGVGQPQHF
TGCAGTGCAGAATCTACAGGGGTAGGGCAGCCCCAGCATTTT
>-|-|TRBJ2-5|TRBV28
CASRTQDGQETQYF
TGTGCCAGCAGGACCCAGGACGGGCAAGAGACCCAGTACTTC
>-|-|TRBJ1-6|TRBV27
CASSLTESAYNSPLHF
TGTGCCAGCAGTTTAACGGAGTCCGCCTATAATTCACCCCTCCACTTT
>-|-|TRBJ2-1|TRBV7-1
CASGPAFEQNEQFF
TGTGCCAGCGGCCCCGCATTCGAGCAAAATGAGCAGTTCTTC
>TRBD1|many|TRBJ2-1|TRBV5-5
CASSTGQGPYNEQFF
TGTGCCAGCAGCACGGGACAGGGCCCCTACAATGAGCAGTTCTTC
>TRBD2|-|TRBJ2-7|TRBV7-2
CASSGLAGTSTYEQYF
TGTGCCAGCAGCGGTCTAGCGGGGACGTCAACCTACGAGCAGTACTTC
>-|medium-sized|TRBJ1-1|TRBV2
CASGEGTEAFF
TGTGCCAGCGGAGAGGGTACTGAAGCTTTCTTT
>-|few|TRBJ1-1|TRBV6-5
CASSFVVGGTEAFF
TGTGCCAGCAGTTTCGTCGTCGGCGGCACTGAAGCTTTCTTT
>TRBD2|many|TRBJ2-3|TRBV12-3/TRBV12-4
CASTGTSDDTQYF
TGTGCCAGTACCGGGACTAGCGATGATACGCAGTATTTT
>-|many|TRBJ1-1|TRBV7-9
CASSPSWGGGTEAFF
TGTGCCAGCAGCCCCTCTTGGGGGGGTGGCACTGAAGCTTTCTTT